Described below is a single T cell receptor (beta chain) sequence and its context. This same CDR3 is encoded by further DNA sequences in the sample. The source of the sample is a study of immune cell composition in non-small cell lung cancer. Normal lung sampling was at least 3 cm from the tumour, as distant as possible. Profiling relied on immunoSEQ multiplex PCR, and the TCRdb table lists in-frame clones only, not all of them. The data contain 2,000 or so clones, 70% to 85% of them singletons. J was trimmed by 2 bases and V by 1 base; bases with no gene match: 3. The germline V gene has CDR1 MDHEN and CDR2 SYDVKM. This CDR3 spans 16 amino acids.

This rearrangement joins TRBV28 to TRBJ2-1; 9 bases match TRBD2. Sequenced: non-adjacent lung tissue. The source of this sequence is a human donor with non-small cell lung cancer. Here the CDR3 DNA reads TGTGCCAGCAGTTTATTCGCTAGCGGGACCTACAATGAGCAGTTCTTC. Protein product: CASSLFASGTYNEQFF.